This T cell receptor beta chain was identified in a study of blood T cell repertoires in COVID-19. Study details: Sample material is recorded as cDNA or gDNA derived from T cells, B-cell-depleted T cells, or PBMCs.

In the original analysis: Estimation of nucleated cell counts was performed using reference gene primer amplification. Here immunoSEQ multiplex PCR was the method, and the copy in TCRdb shows in-frame clones only, minus some. From that table come the V and J calls and clone size; the DNA was used to work out D and trimming. This sample carries 300,000 to 350,000 clones, approximately 90% of them seen once, and the ten largest clones take about 2.5%. CDR1 is MDHEN and CDR2 is SYDVKM in the germline V gene. The V and J ends lost 6 bases and 4 bases, in that order; junction bases with no gene match: 14. The CDR3 sequence is 16 residues long.

The rearrangement uses TRBV28 and TRBJ1-2, with 7 bases aligning to TRBD1. The sequence was collected from a man younger than 35 with active or convalescent COVID-19. The sequenced sample was peripheral blood. The CDR3 loop reads CASRPSGTVDPYGYTF. CDR3 bases: TGTGCCAGCAGGCCTTCCGGGACAGTGGACCCCTATGGCTACACCTTC.